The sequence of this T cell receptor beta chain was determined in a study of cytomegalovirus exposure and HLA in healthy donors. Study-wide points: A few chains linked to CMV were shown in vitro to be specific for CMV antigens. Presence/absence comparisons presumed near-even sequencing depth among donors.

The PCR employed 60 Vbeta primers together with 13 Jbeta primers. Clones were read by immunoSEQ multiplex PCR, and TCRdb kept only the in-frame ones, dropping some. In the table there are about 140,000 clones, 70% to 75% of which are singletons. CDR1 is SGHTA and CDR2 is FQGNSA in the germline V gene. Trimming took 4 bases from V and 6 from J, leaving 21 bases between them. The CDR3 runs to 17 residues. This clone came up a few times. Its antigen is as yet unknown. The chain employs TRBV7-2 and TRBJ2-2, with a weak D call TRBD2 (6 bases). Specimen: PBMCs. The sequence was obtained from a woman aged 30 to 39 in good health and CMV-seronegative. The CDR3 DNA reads TGTGCCAGCAGCTCTAACGTGGCGGGATTTGTCCCCGGGGAGCTGTTTTTT. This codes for CASSSNVAGFVPGELFF.